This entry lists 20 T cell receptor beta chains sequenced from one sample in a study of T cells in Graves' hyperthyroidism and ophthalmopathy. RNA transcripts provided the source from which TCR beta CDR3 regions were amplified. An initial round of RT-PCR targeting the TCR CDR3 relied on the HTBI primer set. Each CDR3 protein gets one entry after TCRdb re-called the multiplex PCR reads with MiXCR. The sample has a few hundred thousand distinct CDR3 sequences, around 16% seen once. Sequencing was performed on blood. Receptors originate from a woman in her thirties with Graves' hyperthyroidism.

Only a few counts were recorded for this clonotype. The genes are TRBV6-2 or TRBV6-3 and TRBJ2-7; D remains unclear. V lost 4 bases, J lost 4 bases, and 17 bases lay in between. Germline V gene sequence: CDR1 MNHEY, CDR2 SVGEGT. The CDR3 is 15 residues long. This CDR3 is CASSWAGRTPYEQYF. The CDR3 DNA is TGTGCCAGCAGTTGGGCCGGGCGAACCCCTTACGAGCAGTACTTC.

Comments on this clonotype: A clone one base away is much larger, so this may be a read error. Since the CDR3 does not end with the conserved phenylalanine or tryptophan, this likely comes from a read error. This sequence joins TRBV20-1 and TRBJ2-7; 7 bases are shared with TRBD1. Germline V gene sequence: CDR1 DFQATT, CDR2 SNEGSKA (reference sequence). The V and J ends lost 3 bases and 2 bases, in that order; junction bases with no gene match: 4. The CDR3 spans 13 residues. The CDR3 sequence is CSARETGPYEQYL. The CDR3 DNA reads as TGCAGTGCTAGGGAGACAGGGCCCTACGAGCAGTACCTC.

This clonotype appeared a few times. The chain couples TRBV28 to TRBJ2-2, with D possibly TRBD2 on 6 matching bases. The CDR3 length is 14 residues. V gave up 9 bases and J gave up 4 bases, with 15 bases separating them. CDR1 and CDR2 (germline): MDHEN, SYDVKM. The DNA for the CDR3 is TGTGCCAGTTACTCGACAGCGGGCACCGGGGAGCTGTTTTTT. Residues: CASYSTAGTGELFF.

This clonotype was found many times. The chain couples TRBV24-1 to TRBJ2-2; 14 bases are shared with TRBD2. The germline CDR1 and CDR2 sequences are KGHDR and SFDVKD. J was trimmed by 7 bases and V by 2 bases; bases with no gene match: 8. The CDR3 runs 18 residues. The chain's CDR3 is CATSDSATSGRDHGELFF. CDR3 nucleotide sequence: TGTGCCACCAGTGATTCCGCGACTAGCGGGAGGGATCACGGGGAGCTGTTTTTT.

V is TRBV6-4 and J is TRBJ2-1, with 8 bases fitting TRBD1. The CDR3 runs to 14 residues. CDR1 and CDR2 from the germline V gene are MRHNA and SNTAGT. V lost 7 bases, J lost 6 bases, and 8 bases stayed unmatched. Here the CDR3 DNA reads TGTGCCAGCAAAACGGACAGGGCCGCCAATGAGCAGTTCTTC. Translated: CASKTDRAANEQFF.

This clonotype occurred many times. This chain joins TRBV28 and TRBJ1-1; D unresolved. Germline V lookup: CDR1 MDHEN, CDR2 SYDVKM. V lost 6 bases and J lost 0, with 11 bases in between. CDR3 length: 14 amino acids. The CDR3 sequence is CASRSGEMNTEAFF. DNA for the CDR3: TGTGCCAGCAGATCCGGGGAAATGAACACTGAAGCTTTCTTT.

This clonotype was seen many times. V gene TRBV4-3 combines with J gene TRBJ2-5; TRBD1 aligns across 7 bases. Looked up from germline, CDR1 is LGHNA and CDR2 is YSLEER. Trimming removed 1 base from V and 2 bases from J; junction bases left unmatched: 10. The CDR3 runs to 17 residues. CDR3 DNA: TGCGCCAGCAGCCAAGCTCTAGGGACAGCCAGTCAAGAGACCCAGTACTTC. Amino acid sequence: CASSQALGTASQETQYF.

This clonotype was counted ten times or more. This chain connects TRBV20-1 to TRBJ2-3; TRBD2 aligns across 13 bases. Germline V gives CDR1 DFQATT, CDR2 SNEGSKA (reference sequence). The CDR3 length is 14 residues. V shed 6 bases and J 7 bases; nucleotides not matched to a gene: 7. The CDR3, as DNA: TGCAGTGCAATACTAGCGGGAGGGAGAAATACGCAGTATTTT. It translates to CSAILAGGRNTQYF.

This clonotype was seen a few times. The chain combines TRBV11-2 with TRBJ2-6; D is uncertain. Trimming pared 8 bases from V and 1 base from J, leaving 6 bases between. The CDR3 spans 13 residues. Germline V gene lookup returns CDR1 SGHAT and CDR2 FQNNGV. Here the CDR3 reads CASDQSGANVLTF. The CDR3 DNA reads TGTGCCAGCGACCAATCTGGGGCCAACGTCCTGACTTTC.

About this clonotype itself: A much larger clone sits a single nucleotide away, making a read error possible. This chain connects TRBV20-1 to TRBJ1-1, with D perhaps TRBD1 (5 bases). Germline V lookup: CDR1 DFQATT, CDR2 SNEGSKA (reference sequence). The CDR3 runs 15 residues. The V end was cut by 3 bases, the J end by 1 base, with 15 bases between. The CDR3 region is CSASSREGENTEAFF. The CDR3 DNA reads TGCAGTGCTAGTTCCCGGGAAGGGGAGAACACTGAAGCTTTCTTT.

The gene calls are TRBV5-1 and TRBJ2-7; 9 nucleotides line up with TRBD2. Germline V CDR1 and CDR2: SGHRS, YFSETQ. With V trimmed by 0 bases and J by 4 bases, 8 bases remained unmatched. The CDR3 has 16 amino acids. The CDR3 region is CASSLGGASGVYEQYF. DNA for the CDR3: TGCGCCAGCAGCTTGGGGGGGGCTAGCGGGGTGTACGAGCAGTACTTC.

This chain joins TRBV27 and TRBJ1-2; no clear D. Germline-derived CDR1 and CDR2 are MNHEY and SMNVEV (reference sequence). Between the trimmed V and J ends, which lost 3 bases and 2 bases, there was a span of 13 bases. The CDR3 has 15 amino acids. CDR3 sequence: CASSFSHGRNYGYTF. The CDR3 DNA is TGTGCCAGCAGTTTTTCGCATGGACGGAACTATGGCTACACCTTC.

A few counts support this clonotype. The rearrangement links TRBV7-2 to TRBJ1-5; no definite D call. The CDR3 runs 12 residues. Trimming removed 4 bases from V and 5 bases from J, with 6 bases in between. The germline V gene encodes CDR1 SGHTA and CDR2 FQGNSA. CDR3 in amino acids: CASSSAYQPQHF. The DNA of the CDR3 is TGTGCCAGCAGCTCTGCTTATCAGCCCCAGCATTTT.

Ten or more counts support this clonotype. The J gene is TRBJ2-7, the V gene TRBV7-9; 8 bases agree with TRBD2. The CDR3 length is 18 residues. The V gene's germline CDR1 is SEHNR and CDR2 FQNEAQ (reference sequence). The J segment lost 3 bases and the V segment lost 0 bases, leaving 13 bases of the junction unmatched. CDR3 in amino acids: CASSLARGHSGTSYEQYF. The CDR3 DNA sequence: TGTGCCAGCAGCTTAGCCCGGGGACATAGCGGGACTAGCTACGAGCAGTACTTC.

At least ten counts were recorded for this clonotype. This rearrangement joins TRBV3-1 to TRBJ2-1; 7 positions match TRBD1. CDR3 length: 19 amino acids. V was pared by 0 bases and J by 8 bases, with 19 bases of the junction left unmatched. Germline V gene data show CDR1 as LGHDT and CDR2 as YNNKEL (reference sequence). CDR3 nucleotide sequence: TGTGCCAGCAGCCAAGAAGGTGTTCGGAGGCCCATCCAGGGGGATGAGCAGTTCTTC. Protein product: CASSQEGVRRPIQGDEQFF.

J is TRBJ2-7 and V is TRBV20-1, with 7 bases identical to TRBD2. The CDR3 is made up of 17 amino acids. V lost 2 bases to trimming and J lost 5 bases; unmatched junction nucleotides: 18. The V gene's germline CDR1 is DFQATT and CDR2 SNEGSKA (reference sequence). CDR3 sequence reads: CSARTFPGGGTRDEQYF. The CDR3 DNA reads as TGCAGTGCTAGAACCTTCCCGGGGGGTGGGACCAGGGACGAGCAGTACTTC.

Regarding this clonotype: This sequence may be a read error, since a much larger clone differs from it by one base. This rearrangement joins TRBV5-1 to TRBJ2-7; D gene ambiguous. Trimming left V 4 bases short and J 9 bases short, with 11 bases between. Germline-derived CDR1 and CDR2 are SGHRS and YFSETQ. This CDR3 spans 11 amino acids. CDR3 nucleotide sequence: TGCGCCAGCAGCGGCGCGGAAGGGCAGTACTTC. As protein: CASSGAEGQYF.

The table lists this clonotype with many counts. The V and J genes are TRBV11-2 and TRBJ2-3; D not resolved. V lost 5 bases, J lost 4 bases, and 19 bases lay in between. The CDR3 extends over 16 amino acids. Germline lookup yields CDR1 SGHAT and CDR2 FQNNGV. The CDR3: CASSTASMWGADTQYF. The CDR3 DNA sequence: TGTGCCAGCAGCACCGCGAGCATGTGGGGTGCAGATACGCAGTATTTT.

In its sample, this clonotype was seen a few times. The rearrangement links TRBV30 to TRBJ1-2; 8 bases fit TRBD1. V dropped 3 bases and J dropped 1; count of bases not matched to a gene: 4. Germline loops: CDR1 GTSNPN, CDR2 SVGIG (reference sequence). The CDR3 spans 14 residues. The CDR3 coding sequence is TGTGCCTGGAGGGGGACAGGCCTTAACTATGGCTACACCTTC. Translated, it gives CAWRGTGLNYGYTF.

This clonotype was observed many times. The CDR3 here is CASSVGLVSGANVLTF. The DNA of the CDR3 is TGTGCCAGCAGTGTGGGCTTAGTCTCTGGGGCCAACGTCCTGACTTTC. The chain carries TRBV6-1 and TRBJ2-6; D ambiguous. CDR1 and CDR2 from the germline V gene are MNHNS and SASEGT. The CDR3 spans 16 residues. V was shortened by 4 bases and J by 0 bases, with 10 bases between the two germline ends.